This record covers a single T cell receptor (beta chain). Its target is unknown. The genomic DNA of each subset was split evenly across several immunoSEQ plates. Sequencing was performed with immunoSEQ multiplex PCR; in TCRdb, only in-frame clones are kept and a portion is missing. The repertoire holds roughly 2 million clones, with about 94% as singletons. Terminally differentiated effector memory CD45RA+ cells were excluded by CCR7 positive selection of CD45RO-negative cells. These data belong to a study of shared clonotypes between healthy human individuals. As for the study in general: For every donor, three CD4 naive, three CD4 memory, two CD8 naive and one CD8 memory plates were used. Whole-study findings and limits: The generation probabilities recorded for non-shared clonotypes fell below those of clonotypes shared by all four donors. What naive subsets generally showed was a larger estimated richness than memory subsets showed.

Per germline, CDR1 PRHDT and CDR2 FYEKMQ (reference sequence). V was pared by 0 bases and J by 4 bases, with 13 bases between. The CDR3 has 15 residues. The chain couples TRBV13 to TRBJ2-7; no clear D. The specimen sequenced was naive CD8+ T cells sorted from blood. This receptor was taken from a man aged 18 to 29 in good health. Written as DNA, the CDR3 is TGTGCCAGCAGCTTAGGGGCTCACGGAGCTTACGAGCAGTACTTC. Encoded protein: CASSLGAHGAYEQYF.